This TCR beta chain was obtained from a study of T-cell memory formation after mild COVID-19. Across the study: Most TCR clusters belonged to a single donor.

V lost 4 bases, J lost 19 bases, and 20 bases lay in between. The CDR3 is made up of 13 amino acids. With regard to this clonotype: Its antigen is unknown.

Study results and caveats: Mainly in CM and EM were contracting CD4+ clones; CD8+ were in EMRA.

Employing constant-segment primers, 5'RACE generated TCR alpha and TCR beta cDNA libraries bearing sample barcodes and UMIs. TCRdb analysed the 5' RACE reads with MiXCR anew, one entry per CDR3 protein. The table lists 550,000 to 700,000 distinct CDR3 sequences, roughly 17% of them singletons. The sequenced sample consisted of PBMCs or a T cell subset sorted from them (not recorded which). The clonotype comes from an adult woman who had mild COVID-19 (a few samples of this study predate the infection). Cell type and time point are not known. This chain joins TRBV12-3 or TRBV12-4 and TRBJ1-6, with TRBD1 as a possible D gene (6 bases). The CDR3 loop is CASSSLTTGGAHF. The DNA for the CDR3 is TGTGCCAGCAGTTCCCTTACGACAGGAGGGGCACACTTT.